One and the same sample provided the 23 T cell receptor beta chains below, sequenced in a study of control samples from healthy donors and cancer patients. The assay was immunoSEQ multiplex PCR, and TCRdb's table has in-frame clones only and misses some. The data hold over 45,000 clones, with roughly nine tenths observed a single time. The sequenced sample was PBMCs. The receptors stem from a man younger than 45 with colorectal cancer.

The rearrangement uses TRBV4-2 and TRBJ2-3; either TRBD1 or TRBD2 may fit D (5 bases each). V was shortened by 0 bases and J by 0 bases, with 16 bases between the two germline ends. Looked up from germline, CDR1 is LGHNA and CDR2 is YNFKEQ. This CDR3 contains 18 residues. The CDR3 bases are TGTGCCAGCAGCCAAGATAGAGTCGGGGCGGAAAGCACAGATACGCAGTATTTT. Its translation is CASSQDRVGAESTDTQYF.

This chain uses TRBV12-3 or TRBV12-4 with TRBJ2-3; no clear D. The CDR3 contains 12 residues. The V end lost 6 bases, the J end lost 8 bases, and 12 bases lay between the germline ends. The CDR3 is CASSRAAGTQYF. The CDR3 DNA is TGTGCCAGCAGCCGGGCCGCTGGTACGCAGTATTTT.

The sample holds a few counts of this clone. The chain has TRBV4-1 and TRBJ1-1; D remains ambiguous. The CDR3 spans 15 residues. The V and J ends lost 4 bases and 5 bases respectively, with 17 bases between them. Looked up from germline, CDR1 is MGHRA and CDR2 is YSYEKL. CDR3 loop: CASSLTELGFTEAFF. The CDR3 DNA sequence: TGCGCCAGCAGCCTTACCGAACTAGGATTTACTGAAGCTTTCTTT.

The V call is TRBV29-1, the J call TRBJ1-1; D unresolved. V was cut by 4 bases and J by 2 bases, with 20 bases left in between. The CDR3 has 16 amino acids. CDR1 SQVTM and CDR2 ANQGSEA come from the germline V gene. The CDR3 is CSVGLVGGGVNTEAFF. The CDR3 DNA reads TGCAGCGTTGGATTAGTGGGCGGCGGGGTTAACACTGAAGCTTTCTTT. Full variable domain (missing parts from reference TRBV29-1 and TRBJ1-1): SAVISQKPSRDICQRGTSLTIQCQVDSQVTMMFWYRQQPGQSLTLIATANQGSEATYESGFVIDKFPISRPNLTFSTLTVSNMSPEDSSIYLCSVGLVGGGVNTEAFFGQGTRLTVV.

This chain uses TRBV5-4 with TRBJ2-7; TRBD2 agrees at 14 bases. The germline V gene has CDR1 SGHNT and CDR2 YYREEE (reference sequence). Unmatched junction bases numbered 13, after V lost 0 bases and J lost 5 bases. The CDR3 runs to 19 residues. The CDR3 loop is CASSLVGPGTSGGSNEQYF. The CDR3 DNA reads as TGTGCCAGCAGCTTGGTCGGCCCCGGGACTAGCGGGGGATCCAACGAGCAGTACTTC.

The chain carries TRBV19 and TRBJ1-6, with a tentative D call TRBD1 (6 bases). Germline CDR1 and CDR2: LNHDA and SQIVND (reference sequence). V dropped 5 bases and J dropped 7 bases, with 9 bases sitting between them. The CDR3 extends over 13 amino acids. In nucleotides, the CDR3 is TGTGCCAGTAGTTCTAGGGGGAATTCACCCCTCCACTTT. Its translation is CASSSRGNSPLHF.

The rearrangement links TRBV6-2 or TRBV6-3 to TRBJ1-5; unclear D gene. The V end was cut by 6 bases, the J end by 1 base, with 16 bases between. The CDR3 is made up of 16 amino acids. Germline CDR1 and CDR2: MNHEY and SVGEGT. In DNA form, the CDR3 reads TGTGCCAGCAGCCCACATTGGACTTTGAGCAATCAGCCCCAGCATTTT. Amino acids: CASSPHWTLSNQPQHF.

V gene TRBV27 combines with J gene TRBJ2-1, with D possibly being TRBD1 (6 bases). Trimming left V 6 bases short and J 7 bases short, with 16 bases between. CDR3 size: 14 residues. In germline, CDR1 is MNHEY, CDR2 SMNVEV (reference sequence). CDR3 amino acids: CASSLGAVGNEQFF. The CDR3 coding sequence is TGTGCCAGCAGCTTGGGGGCCGTGGGGAATGAGCAGTTCTTC.

This clone was seen once. The V and J genes are TRBV19 and TRBJ2-3; 7 bases agree with TRBD2. This CDR3 is built from 14 residues. J gave up 0 bases and V 7 bases, and 4 bases lay outside the gene matches. Looked up from germline, CDR1 is LNHDA and CDR2 is SQIVND (reference sequence). Here the CDR3 reads CASKWRESTDTQYF. CDR3 in DNA: TGTGCCAGTAAATGGCGGGAGAGCACAGATACGCAGTATTTT.

This clone appeared a single time. The chain recombines TRBV12-5 with TRBJ1-2, with 7 positions matching TRBD1. CDR1 and CDR2 (germline): LGHNT, FRNRAP. V lost 5 bases and J lost 2; bases outside the gene matches: 2. The CDR3 consists of 13 residues. The CDR3, as DNA: TGTGCTAGTGGTATGGGACAGAACTATGGCTACACCTTC. It is translated as CASGMGQNYGYTF.

The V gene is TRBV4-2, the J gene TRBJ2-3, with TRBD2 matching 10 bases. The V segment lost 4 bases and the J segment 3 bases; nucleotides outside the gene matches: 7. Germline lookup yields CDR1 LGHNA and CDR2 YNFKEQ. The CDR3 is 16 amino acids. The CDR3, as DNA: TGTGCCAGCAGCCCACAAGCGGGGGGGCGGACAGATACGCAGTATTTT. This gives the protein CASSPQAGGRTDTQYF.

In DNA form, the CDR3 reads TGTGCCAGCAGCCGACAGAGGGTGGAAAAACTGTTTTTT. Encoded protein: CASSRQRVEKLFF. V and J are TRBV14 and TRBJ1-4; TRBD1 is a possible D gene (5 bases). CDR1 and CDR2 from the germline V gene are SGHDN and FVKESK. V shed 4 bases and J shed 8 bases, with 11 bases lying between them. The CDR3 runs 13 residues.

The chain has TRBV27 and TRBJ2-2, with 8 positions matching TRBD1. This CDR3 is 16 amino acids long. Per germline, CDR1 MNHEY and CDR2 SMNVEV (reference sequence). The trim removed 4 bases at V and 4 bases at J, leaving 8 bases unmatched. The CDR3 spells CASSSSDRVGTGELFF. DNA of the CDR3: TGTGCCAGCAGTTCCTCGGACAGGGTCGGCACCGGGGAGCTGTTTTTT.

Only one count was recorded for this clone. CDR3 residues: CASSEQGGNEQFF. The CDR3 nucleotides read TGTGCCAGCAGTGAACAGGGTGGCAATGAGCAGTTCTTC. The chain has TRBV6-1 and TRBJ2-1; a possible D gene is TRBD1 (5 bases). CDR1 and CDR2 from the germline V gene are MNHNS and SASEGT. This CDR3 has 13 amino acids. The V gene lost 2 bases and the J gene lost 6 bases, with 8 bases spanning the gap.

The chain has TRBV10-3 and TRBJ1-1; 8 bases are shared with TRBD1. Germline lookup yields CDR1 ENHRY and CDR2 SYGVKD. The CDR3 consists of 13 residues. With V trimmed by 0 bases and J by 11 bases, 5 bases remained unmatched. The CDR3 sequence: CAISESAGGRAFF. CDR3 coding DNA: TGTGCCATCAGTGAGTCGGCAGGGGGCCGTGCTTTCTTT.

This clone was seen once. V usage is TRBV13 and J usage is TRBJ2-1, with D possibly TRBD1 on 6 matching bases. Germline CDR1 reads PRHDT; CDR2 reads FYEKMQ (reference sequence). V shed 1 base and J shed 7 bases, with 8 bases lying between them. The CDR3 is 13 residues long. In DNA, the CDR3 is TGTGCCAGCAGCTTAGACAGGGTAAATGAGCAGTTCTTC. This encodes CASSLDRVNEQFF.

The count of this clone is one. This chain connects TRBV12-3 or TRBV12-4 to TRBJ1-5, with D uncertain. CDR3 size: 13 residues. V gave up 2 bases and J gave up 5 bases, with 7 bases separating them. The CDR3 DNA reads as TGTGCCAGCAGTTTAACTGGAGATCAGCCCCAGCATTTT. Protein product: CASSLTGDQPQHF.

The rearrangement joins TRBV9 to TRBJ1-2; D not certain. The CDR3 spans 15 residues. The V end lost 3 bases, the J end lost 7 bases, and 19 bases lay between the germline ends. Per the germline V gene, CDR1 is SGDLS and CDR2 is YYNGEE. The CDR3, as DNA: TGTGCCAGCAGCGCCTATTCAGGTTTGGTTGGTGGCTACACCTTC. It encodes CASSAYSGLVGGYTF.

The chain is built from TRBV6-1 and TRBJ2-5; no reliable D call. The CDR3 is made up of 15 amino acids. Germline V CDR1 and CDR2: MNHNS, SASEGT. Deletions cut 0 bases from V and 6 bases from J, with 14 bases between. The CDR3 DNA reads as TGTGCCAGCAGTGAAGCTCTTACCCACAGCCAGACCCAGTACTTC. Amino acid sequence: CASSEALTHSQTQYF.

The chain combines TRBV7-8 with TRBJ2-3, with TRBD1 matching 8 bases. J gave up 2 bases and V 5 bases, and 6 bases lay outside the gene matches. Germline-derived CDR1 and CDR2 are SGHVS and FQNEAQ. The CDR3 has 15 residues. CDR3 DNA: TGTGCCAGCAGCCCGGGACAGGTTGTCACAGATACGCAGTATTTT. Its translation: CASSPGQVVTDTQYF.

The rearrangement uses TRBV5-6 and TRBJ2-7; tentative D call: TRBD1 (6 bases). Germline V CDR1 and CDR2: SGHDT, YYEEEE. The V gene lost 6 bases and the J gene lost 4 bases, with 8 bases spanning the gap. The CDR3 spans 11 residues. CDR3 protein: CASTQGYEQYV. CDR3 nucleotide sequence: TGTGCCAGCACCCAGGGGTACGAGCAGTACGTC.

The chain employs TRBV2 and TRBJ1-2; 9 positions match TRBD1. CDR3 size: 16 residues. Per the germline V gene, CDR1 is SNHLY and CDR2 is FYNNEI. V lost 6 bases to trimming and J lost 2 bases; unmatched junction nucleotides: 10. CDR3 loop: CASRPSVGQGNYGYTF. CDR3 DNA sequence: TGTGCCAGCAGGCCCTCCGTGGGACAGGGCAACTATGGCTACACCTTC.

This chain uses TRBV5-8 with TRBJ2-3, with D unresolved. Looked up from germline, CDR1 is SGHTS and CDR2 is YDEGEE. The CDR3 runs 12 residues. Trimming took off 3 bases at V and 4 bases at J, with 6 bases between the two ends. The CDR3 region has the DNA TGTGCCAGCAGCTGGAGCGCAGATACGCAGTATTTT. This sequence encodes CASSWSADTQYF.